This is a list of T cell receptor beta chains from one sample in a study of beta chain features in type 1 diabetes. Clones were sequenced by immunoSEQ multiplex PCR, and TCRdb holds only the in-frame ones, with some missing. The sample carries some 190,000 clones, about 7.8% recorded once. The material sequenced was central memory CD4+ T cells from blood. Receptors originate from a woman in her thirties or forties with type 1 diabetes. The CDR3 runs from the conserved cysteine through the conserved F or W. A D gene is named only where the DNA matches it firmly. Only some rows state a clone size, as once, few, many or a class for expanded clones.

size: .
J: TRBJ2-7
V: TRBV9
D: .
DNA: TGTGCCAGCAGCGTAGATGAGGACAGCTCCTACGAGCAGTACTTC
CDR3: CASSVDEDSSYEQYF

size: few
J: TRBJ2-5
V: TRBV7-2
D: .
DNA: TGTGCCAGCAGCTTAGCTGGGGGCTCGGAGACCCAGTACTTC
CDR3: CASSLAGGSETQYF

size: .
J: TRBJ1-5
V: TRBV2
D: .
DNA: TGTGCCAGCAGTGAAGCAGGCAGGGGCGACAATCAGCCCCAGCATTTT
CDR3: CASSEAGRGDNQPQHF

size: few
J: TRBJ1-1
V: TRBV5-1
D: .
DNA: TGCGCCAGCAGGGGCTCAACGGAGAACACTGAAGCTTTCTTT
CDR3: CASRGSTENTEAFF

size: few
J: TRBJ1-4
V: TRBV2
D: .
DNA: TGTGCCAGGAGTGACCCCGGAGGGGAAAAACTGTTTTTT
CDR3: CARSDPGGEKLFF

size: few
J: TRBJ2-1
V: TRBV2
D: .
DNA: TGTGCCAGCAGTATAGACAGTTACAATGAGCAGTTCTTC
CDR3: CASSIDSYNEQFF

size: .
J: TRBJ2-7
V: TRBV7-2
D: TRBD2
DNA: TGTGCCAGCAGCTTGCAGCGGGGCTTCTCCTACGAGCAGTACTTC
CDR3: CASSLQRGFSYEQYF

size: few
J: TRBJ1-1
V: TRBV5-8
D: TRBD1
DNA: TGTGCCAGCAGCGGAGGACAGGGGAGTCATCACACTGAAGCTTTCTTT
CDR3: CASSGGQGSHHTEAFF

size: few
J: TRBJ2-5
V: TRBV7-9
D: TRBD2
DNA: TGTGCCAGCAGCACCGGACTAGCGGAAGAGACCCAGTACTTC
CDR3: CASSTGLAEETQYF

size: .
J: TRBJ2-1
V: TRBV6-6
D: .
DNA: TGTGCCAGCAGTGACCCGGGGAGTGGGGTAGATGAGCAGTTCTTC
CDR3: CASSDPGSGVDEQFF

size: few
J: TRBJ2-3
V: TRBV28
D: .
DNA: TGTGCCAGCAGTTCCAGGGTCTGGGATACGCAGTATTTT
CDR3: CASSSRVWDTQYF

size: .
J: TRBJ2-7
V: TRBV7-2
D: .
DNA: TGTGCCAGCAGCTTATCATACCGAGAGTACGAGCAGTACTTC
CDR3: CASSLSYREYEQYF

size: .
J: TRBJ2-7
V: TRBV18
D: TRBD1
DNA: TGTGCCAGCTCACCAAACGACAGGGGCACATACGAGCAGTACTTC
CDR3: CASSPNDRGTYEQYF

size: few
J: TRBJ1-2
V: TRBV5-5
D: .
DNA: TGTGCCAGCAGCCGGACCGACGACAGAGACTATGGCTACACCTTC
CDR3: CASSRTDDRDYGYTF

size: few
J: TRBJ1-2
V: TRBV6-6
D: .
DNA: TGTGCCAGCAGCCCGCAGACAGGAGGCGGCTACACCTTC
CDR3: CASSPQTGGGYTF

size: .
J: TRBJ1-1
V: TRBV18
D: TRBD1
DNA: TGTGCCAGCTCACTTACCGGACAGGGCGGAACTGAAGCTTTCTTT
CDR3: CASSLTGQGGTEAFF

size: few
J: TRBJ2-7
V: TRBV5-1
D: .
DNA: TGCGCCAGCAGCTCGGACATCAACTCCTACGAGCAGTACTTC
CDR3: CASSSDINSYEQYF

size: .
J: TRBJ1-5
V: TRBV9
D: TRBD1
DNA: TGTGCCAGCAGCGTCGCGGGACAGGGGGATCAGCCCCAGCATTTT
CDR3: CASSVAGQGDQPQHF